What follows describes a single TCR beta chain. Its cognate antigen has yet to be identified. No base quality values were provided; no much bigger clone lies one nucleotide off. CDR1 is given as LNHDA and CDR2 as SQIVND, both from the germline V gene (reference sequence). V loses 6 bases of germline sequence and J loses 3 bases, and the interval between the two ends is 12 bases. The CDR3 spans 14 residues, from the cysteine through the phenylalanine. Only CDR3 DNA remains: 42 bases, in frame from the first base. This sample was taken from a study of cytomegalovirus exposure and HLA in healthy donors (dated by TCRdb to about 2017). At the level of the whole study: According to an earlier analysis of 587 of the donors, about 179 million T cells yielded 90 million to 140 million unique TCR beta sequences and about 300 Gb of sequence data. Rather than using new phenotypic data, the later analysis identified candidate immune exposures from TCR beta sequences and from how often those sequences occurred across donors. An earlier analysis of around 580 of the donors used high-throughput TCR beta sequencing to judge whether each TCR beta V gene segment behaved as functional or pseudogenic. To predict cytomegalovirus infection status, the study brought together high-throughput TCR immunosequencing, statistical association of individual TCRs with disease status, and machine learning. Besides the first cohort of approximately 710 subjects, a separate validation cohort made up of some 110 different subjects was used. Of the roughly 400 genotyped donors, roughly 85% fell in the genetic ancestry cluster associated with self-reported Caucasian donors. The number of donors typed differed by locus, with 629-630 for A, B, C, DRB1 and DQB1, roughly 520 for DQA1, about 610 for DPA1, and around 430 for DPB1. On average, roughly 250,000 unique TCR beta nucleotide sequences were sequenced per donor among about 400 genotyped donors of the cohort, with 15% to 20% of those sequences being non-productive. HLA typing covered class I and class II loci at four-digit resolution. Donor age, sex, ethnicity and CMV serostatus were compiled together with the repertoire data. All discovery cohort repertoires had been generated on a single sequencing platform. In a later analysis, previously published TCR beta repertoires from hundreds of donors were re-analyzed and high-resolution HLA genotyping was added so that TCR occurrence patterns could be studied. The study was designed to test whether signatures of past pathogen exposure could be identified by cataloging public T cell receptors. An early release that covered about 600 HLA-typed donors contained about 300 gigabases of sequencing data and 65 million to 100 million unique TCR sequences. Genome-wide SNP genotypes for about 60% of the roughly 670 donors were used in a later genetic analysis, which treated that subset as a discovery cohort. Using immunosequencing, the study profiled T cell repertoires from 640 or so subjects and related those repertoires to cytomegalovirus serostatus. A handful of DR-DQ haplotypes were handled as single units for association and clustering because linkage in the cohort was strong. On the study overall, not on this receptor specifically: A further reported finding was that TCR beta sequences accurately predicted the HLA-A and HLA-B alleles for most subjects in the first cohort. In an earlier analysis of roughly 500 of the donors, most TCR beta V segments appeared in productive rearrangements about 87% or about 30% of the time, broadly matching IMGT annotations. A later analysis found that TCR association rates varied across HLA loci, with DRB1 alleles showing the most associated TCRs and HLA-C alleles the fewest. Only TCR beta chains were sequenced in this cohort, and the absence of alpha or paired-chain data limited detectable features. In the study, around 160 TCR beta chains were listed as associated with cytomegalovirus. Some IMGT-functional V segments, including TRBV6-2 and TRBV6-3, could not be told apart with the 87-base-pair reads, so those segments were excluded. A later genetic analysis reported fewer N-insertions in productive TCRs among donors in an Asian-associated ancestry cluster than the roughly 700-donor mean. An association between a missense DCLRE1C variant and V-gene and J-gene trimming of TCR beta chains was found in a later genetic analysis and replicated in an independent cohort. According to a later analysis, most CMV-associated TCR beta chains appeared to be HLA-restricted, and the HLA associations seemed to be driven largely by CMV exposure. According to the authors, the approach could potentially be generalized to other disease states and immunological phenotypes. Presence/absence analyses assumed roughly uniform sequencing depth across donors, an assumption that may not hold. Because some donors lacked HLA typing at each locus, the association tests relied only on the typed subset. Three of the identified cytomegalovirus-associated TCR beta chains were confirmed in vitro to be specific for cytomegalovirus antigens. Because counts were too low, roughly 17 rarely observed V segments, including chromosome 9 orphons, were left out of the earlier analysis of approximately 580 of the donors. The classifier was reported to diagnose cytomegalovirus status with high specificity and sensitivity in both the original cohort and the validation cohort. While some public TCRs were present in many individuals, most TCR sequences turned up only very rarely across donors. In a later analysis, HLA-associated TCR beta chains showed more clonal expansion and lower generation probabilities than non-associated chains that were equally common. Assigning TCR associations to individual alleles was difficult when HLA alleles, especially DR and DQ, strongly co-occurred. In a later analysis, several top co-occurrence clusters were reported to appear linked to parvovirus B19, influenza, CMV and Epstein-Barr virus. Correlated functional status among segregating V segments might reflect linkage disequilibrium, but an unknown experimental factor could not be ruled out. At a false discovery rate of 0.05, a later analysis linked 15,000 to 20,000 TCR beta sequences to specific HLA alleles. CMV serostatus was the only immune exposure information available for the cohort. The sequencing pipeline was judged likely to have produced a cluster of highly shared sequence variants as a technical artifact.

The library was generated by the immunoSEQ multiplex PCR assay. For the multiplex PCR, a mixture combining 60 forward primers for TCR Vbeta segments and 13 reverse primers for TCR Jbeta segments was used. Amplification of the CDR3 region of rearranged TCR beta genes was performed with a multiplex PCR assay on genomic DNA. Amplified TCR beta libraries were sequenced as 87-base-pair reads on the Illumina HiSeq System. In the source study's methods: A later analysis tallied tens of millions of unique TCR beta chains across the roughly 610 repertoires, and around 9.9 million of those chains were shared by two or more donors. A nearest-neighbor algorithm error-corrected the raw reads and collapsed the reads into unique sequences, merging closely related sequences to remove PCR and sequencing errors. CDR3 sequences were aligned to IMGT reference sequences to assign V, D and J gene segments. For a sequence to be retained, a match of at least six nucleotides was required to both a V gene segment and a J gene segment. A rearrangement was called productive if the CDR3 had no stop codons and remained in frame with V and J, and every other rearrangement was called non-productive. Following IMGT convention, CDR3 was defined as the stretch from the second conserved V-encoded cysteine up to the conserved J-encoded phenylalanine. The earlier analysis of roughly 590 of the donors excluded any sequence lacking an unambiguous match to a single V gene segment. In an earlier analysis of several hundred of the donors, a V segment was called functional when productive rearrangements were above 56.7%, and segregating when the standard deviation between donors exceeded 5%. A statistical classification framework was built to diagnose cytomegalovirus status from the catalog of TCR beta chain sequences. In a later analysis, V and J genes were assigned by comparing TCR nucleotide sequences against IMGT/GENE-DB human TR gene sequences. In a later analysis, CDR3 sequences and most-parsimonious VDJ recombination scenarios were assigned using the TCRdist pipeline. In a later analysis, each TCR beta chain was defined by its CDR3 amino acid sequence together with its V-gene family, and reads without a unique V-gene family were excluded. In a later analysis, 500 to 650 highly shared, low-generation-probability nucleotide sequences were removed to address suspected cross-contamination and a sequencing artifact. In a later analysis, a clonal expansion index for each public chain was calculated from normalized within-repertoire ranks of inferred template counts. In a later analysis, generation probabilities were computed with a VDJ recombination model fitted to out-of-frame rearrangements, and the resulting probabilities were checked against IGoR. Hypergeometric tests were used in a later analysis to score TCR-TCR, TCR-HLA and TCR-CMV co-occurrence, with a repertoire-size bias correction applied to the TCR pairs. In a later analysis, false discovery rates were estimated by permuting HLA or CMV assignments 20 times. In a later analysis, co-occurring TCRs were grouped using DBSCAN, with TCRdist sequence similarity added in when clustering inside HLA-allele-positive subsets. Repertoires with fewer than 30,000 or more than 120,000 public chains were left out of co-occurrence clustering, as were a few repertoires with anomalous nucleotide sharing. Not all clones reach the TCRdb copy of this immuneACCESS table, which keeps in-frame sequences only. Checked studies attribute under half of the gap to unresolved V genes and leave the rest unexplained. The V and J calls and clone size were taken over from that table, and D and trimming were inferred from the DNA. The sample includes roughly 100,000 clones, with 60% to 80% observed a single time. In total, the top ten clones hold 0.79% of the sample.

The cohort was made up of 650 to 700 healthy bone marrow donors. At the time of sampling, all cohort members were nominally healthy, though unrecorded immune exposures were likely present. The donor was CMV seronegative and was included in the group of under 450 seronegative cohort members. A peripheral blood sample was collected from each donor, and TCR beta sequencing was performed on peripheral blood mononuclear cells. The Qiagen DNeasy Blood Extraction Kit was used to extract genomic DNA from the blood cell samples. This clonotype originated in a boy aged 5-17 years in good health and CMV-seronegative. The sequencing sample was made of PBMCs. The chain couples TRBV19 to TRBJ1-5; TRBD1 could be the D gene, as 5 bases match. In nucleotide form, the sequence is TGTGCCAGTAGATTCGACAGACTCAATCAGCCCCAGCATTTT. This is translated as CASRFDRLNQPQHF.